This T cell receptor beta chain was identified during a study of T cell responses to AZD1222 COVID-19 vaccine. Data came from immunoSEQ multiplex PCR; TCRdb stores just in-frame clones and leaves some out. The repertoire holds 150,000 to 200,000 clones, with around 87% as singletons. Study-wide results and limits: Following two doses of AZD1222, Spike-specific TCR breadth and depth rose. Just a handful of AZD1222 recipients were seropositive at baseline.

About this clone itself: No antigen is known for it.

Germline V CDR1 and CDR2: MNHEY, SVGAGI. CDR3 length equals 13 residues. The V end was cut by 6 bases, the J end by 6 bases, with 12 bases between. V usage is TRBV6-5 and J usage is TRBJ1-5; maybe TRBD1 (5 bases). This TCR was recovered from an adult in good health. Sample: peripheral blood, taken on day 0 of AZD1222 vaccination. CDR3 in amino acids: CASRGGLSQPQHF. The CDR3 DNA is TGTGCCAGCAGGGGGGGTCTCAGTCAGCCCCAGCATTTT.